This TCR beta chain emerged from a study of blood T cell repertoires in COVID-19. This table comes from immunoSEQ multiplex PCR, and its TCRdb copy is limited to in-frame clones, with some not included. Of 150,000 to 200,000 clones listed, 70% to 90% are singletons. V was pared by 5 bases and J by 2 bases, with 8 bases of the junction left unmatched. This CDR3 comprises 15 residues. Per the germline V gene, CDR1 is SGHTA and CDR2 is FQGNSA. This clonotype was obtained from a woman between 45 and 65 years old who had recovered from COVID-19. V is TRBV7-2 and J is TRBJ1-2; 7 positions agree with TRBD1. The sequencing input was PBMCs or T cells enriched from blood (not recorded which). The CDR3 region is CASSTYSGGNYGYTF. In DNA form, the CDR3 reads TGTGCCAGCAGCACATATTCAGGGGGGAACTATGGCTACACCTTC.